This T cell receptor beta chain was sequenced in a study of Graves' ophthalmopathy and Graves' hyperthyroidism. The V gene lost 4 bases and the J gene lost 0 bases, with 19 bases spanning the gap. The V gene's germline CDR1 is SGHVS and CDR2 FQNEAQ. The CDR3 contains 17 residues. Amplification of the TCR beta CDR3 regions used RNA transcripts (as template). HTBI primers primed a first-round RT-PCR, and a second-round multiplex PCR followed. A single record per CDR3 protein comes from TCRdb applying MiXCR to the multiplex PCR reads. The sample lists 500,000 to 600,000 distinct CDR3 sequences, about two fifths occurring once.

This receptor was taken from an adult man with Graves' hyperthyroidism. The chain recombines TRBV7-8 with TRBJ2-7; D is uncertain. Sequences were obtained from peripheral blood or thyroid tissue (not recorded which). For the CDR3, the DNA is TGTGCCAGCAGCTGTCGCCAGACGGGTCCGAGCTCCTACGAGCAGTACTTC. This translates into CASSCRQTGPSSYEQYF.